The rows below give T cell receptor beta chains drawn from one sample of a study of T-cell reconstitution after alpha-beta-depleted transplantation in children. TCRdb used MiXCR to reprocess the PCR reads, holding one entry per CDR3 protein. The data show 450,000 to 550,000 distinct CDR3 sequences, with about an eighth seen just once and 14% held by the top ten. This specimen consisted of PBMCs, mostly from graft donor cells, obtained 180 days after TCRalphabeta/CD19-depleted stem cell transplant. The source of these receptors is a female patient aged 2-9 years who had a stem cell transplant for aplastic anemia, so the T cells may come from the graft donor. Each CDR3 is given with its conserved first and last residue. D genes are given only for firm matches. Expanded clones are given a class, and other clones once, few, many or no size at all.

>18|TRBV11-1|NA|TRBJ2-1|TRBD2
TGTGCCAGCAGCTTTATAGCTAGCGGGGGAACATTCTACAATGAGCAGTTCTTC
CASSFIASGGTFYNEQFF
>16|TRBV3-1|NA|TRBJ1-4|NA
TGTGCCAGCAGCCAAGAGATGCGCCAGAATAAGGAAAAACTGTTTTTT
CASSQEMRQNKEKLFF
>14|TRBV5-1|few|TRBJ2-2|NA
TGCGCCAGCAGCTTTGGACAGTTAACCGGGGAGCTGTTTTTT
CASSFGQLTGELFF
>14|TRBV24-1|NA|TRBJ2-1|NA
TGTGCCACTGAGGCGGGTCTATCCTACAATGAGCAGTTCTTC
CATEAGLSYNEQFF
>17|TRBV20-1|few|TRBJ1-2|NA
TGCAGTGCTAGTCTATTACAGGGTTTCCTAGCTAACTATGGCTACACCTTC
CSASLLQGFLANYGYTF
>16|TRBV2|once|TRBJ2-5|NA
TGTGCCAGCAGTGAAGCGCTGGCCACAGCCCAAGAGACCCAGTACTTC
CASSEALATAQETQYF
>17|TRBV12-3/TRBV12-4|few|TRBJ2-2|NA
TGTGCCAGCAGTCCTGGCCGACTGACCGTGAGGACCGGGGAGCTGTTTTTT
CASSPGRLTVRTGELFF
>14|TRBV12-3/TRBV12-4|NA|TRBJ1-4|NA
TGTGCCAGCAGTTTTCTAAGAGGAAACGAAAAACTGTTTTTT
CASSFLRGNEKLFF
>16|TRBV10-3|NA|TRBJ2-2|NA
TGTGCCATCAGTGAGTCTAGGCTTTCGAACACCGGGGAGCTGTTTTTT
CAISESRLSNTGELFF
>16|TRBV2|NA|TRBJ1-4|NA
TGTGCCAGCAGTTTAACCCTCATCGCAACTAATGAAAAACTGTTTTTT
CASSLTLIATNEKLFF
>15|TRBV5-1|many|TRBJ2-1|NA
TGCGCCAGCAGCTTGGTCCTGGTCCCGGGCAATGAGCAGTTCTTC
CASSLVLVPGNEQFF
>15|TRBV7-3|NA|TRBJ2-7|NA
TGTGCCAGCAGCTTAATGGCAGGGTTGATCTACGAGCAGTACTTC
CASSLMAGLIYEQYF
>13|TRBV6-1|NA|TRBJ1-5|NA
TGTGCCAGCAGGAAAAGGCCAAAAGAGCCCCAGCATTTT
CASRKRPKEPQHF
>18|TRBV29-1|NA|TRBJ2-7|TRBD1
TGCAGCGTGAAACCGCTTGTGGGACAGGGGGAAACTCCCTACGAGCAGTACTTC
CSVKPLVGQGETPYEQYF
>15|TRBV4-3|NA|TRBJ2-4|TRBD1
TGCGCCAGCAGCTTCGGCAACGACAGGGGGGGCATTCAGTACTTC
CASSFGNDRGGIQYF
>12|TRBV5-1|NA|TRBJ2-7|NA
TGCGCCAGTCGACTTCATCTCGGCGAGCAGTACTTC
CASRLHLGEQYF
>16|TRBV12-3/TRBV12-4|many|TRBJ2-7|TRBD1
TGTGCCAGCAGTTCGCCCCCGGACAGGGGATCGGGCGAGCAGTACTTC
CASSSPPDRGSGEQYF
>13|TRBV5-1|many|TRBJ2-3|NA
TGCGCCAGCAGCTTGGGGTTTACAGATACGCAGTATTTT
CASSLGFTDTQYF
>13|TRBV10-1|few|TRBJ2-1|NA
TGCGCCAGCAGGGACACTAGCACCAATGAGCAGTTCTTC
CASRDTSTNEQFF